The present T cell receptor beta chain was sequenced within a study of tumor-infiltrating lymphocytes in primary liver carcinoma. On the study more broadly: Spanning 30 to 69 years of age, the patients were men and women. Overall study findings and caveats: Tumors and blood were compared for top-250-clone fraction, and tumors had the significantly higher value (p = 0.039). Paired tumor-adjacent and tumor-blood samples overlapped less than tumor region pairs did.

Reverse transcription of approximately 500 ng total RNA with a constant-region primer produced TCR beta cDNA. Construction of TCR beta libraries relied on three successive nested multiplex PCR rounds employing slightly modified ARM-PCR. It was with TRBV1-TRBV30 forward primers and a C-beta reverse primer that the first two PCR rounds were run, at approximately 9 cycles each. In TCRdb, the multiplex PCR reads were re-called with MiXCR into one record per CDR3 protein. The sample carries 95,000 to 150,000 distinct CDR3 sequences, around 65% recorded once. The CDR3 spans 14 residues. V shed 7 bases and J 3 bases; nucleotides not matched to a gene: 5. From unsorted bulk tissue weighing 20-30 mg, DNA and RNA were co-extracted. This clonotype was counted ten times or more. Its matching antigen is unknown.

The sequence derives from a woman aged 55-75 years with primary liver carcinoma and hepatitis B virus infection. The chain carries TRBV12-3 or TRBV12-4 and TRBJ2-2; 7 bases agree with TRBD2. The material sequenced was tumor-adjacent normal liver tissue. The CDR3 DNA reads TGTGCCAGCACGCGGCTAGCGGACACCGGGGAGCTGTTTTTT. As protein: CASTRLADTGELFF.